This is a list of T cell receptor beta chains from one sample in a study of T cell responses to AZD1222 COVID-19 vaccine. The method was immunoSEQ multiplex PCR; TCRdb's version includes in-frame clones alone and lacks a portion of them. The sample has about 130,000 clones, over 90% seen once. Here the sequenced sample was peripheral blood, taken on day 0 of AZD1222 vaccination. The receptor set was obtained from an adult in good health. The CDR3 runs from the conserved cysteine through the conserved F or W. A D gene is named only where the DNA matches it firmly. Clone size is given for some rows only: seen once, a few or many times, or a class if the clone is expanded.

d_call,j_call,clone_size,v_call,cdr3_nt,cdr3_aa
NA,TRBJ1-6,NA,TRBV7-2,TGTGCCCTAAGGGTCGGTAATTCACCCCTCCACTTT,CALRVGNSPLHF
TRBD1,TRBJ1-1,once,TRBV19,TGTGCCAGTAGTATCGGAGGACAGGGTTGGGCGAACACTGAAGCTTTCTTT,CASSIGGQGWANTEAFF
TRBD1,TRBJ2-3,NA,TRBV4-1,TGCGCCAGCAGCCAAACAGGGGGGCCCGGCGATACGCAGTATTTT,CASSQTGGPGDTQYF
NA,TRBJ1-2,NA,TRBV10-3,TGTGCCATCAGTGTTTCGGACAGCTATGGCTACACCTTC,CAISVSDSYGYTF
TRBD2,TRBJ2-3,once,TRBV6-2/TRBV6-3,TGTGCCAGCAGTGACGGACTAGCGGCCACAGATACGCAGTATTTT,CASSDGLAATDTQYF
NA,TRBJ1-1,few,TRBV5-4,TGTGCCAGCAGCCAACCGGGGGCCAGATCGCCCCGAGCTTTCTTT,CASSQPGARSPRAFF
NA,TRBJ1-5,NA,TRBV30,TGTGCCTGGAGTGGAGGGGCGCACCAGCCCCAGCATTTT,CAWSGGAHQPQHF
TRBD1,TRBJ1-2,NA,TRBV3-1/TRBV3-2,TGTGCCAGCAGCCAAGGGGGACAGAGCTATGGCTACACCTTC,CASSQGGQSYGYTF
NA,TRBJ2-7,NA,TRBV20-1,TGCAGTGCCAGAACAGGGATCGAGCAGTACTTC,CSARTGIEQYF
NA,TRBJ1-3,NA,TRBV12-3/TRBV12-4,TGTGCCAGCAGTTTAAGCGGAAACACCATATATTTT,CASSLSGNTIYF
NA,TRBJ2-7,once,TRBV5-1,TGCGCCAGCAGCTTGGGGGGACTTGGCTACGAGCAGTACTTC,CASSLGGLGYEQYF
NA,TRBJ1-3,NA,TRBV2,TGTGCCAGCAGTGAGCTTCGGGGAAACACCATATATTTT,CASSELRGNTIYF
NA,TRBJ1-4,NA,TRBV6-6,TGTGCCAGCAGCCTTCTGGGGGGGCTTCAACGAGAAAAACTGTTTTTT,CASSLLGGLQREKLFF
TRBD1,TRBJ1-1,NA,TRBV2,TGTGCCAGCAGAGTTAGGACAGGGGAGGGGACTGAAGCTTTCTTT,CASRVRTGEGTEAFF
TRBD1,TRBJ1-5,NA,TRBV2,TGTGCCAGCAGTGGACAGGGGGCTTATCAGCCCCAGCATTTT,CASSGQGAYQPQHF
NA,TRBJ1-2,NA,TRBV5-8,TGTGCCAGCAGCTTGTGGAGGGGATCTAACTATGGCTACACCTTC,CASSLWRGSNYGYTF
NA,TRBJ1-3,NA,TRBV6-5,TGTGCCAGTACCATGGTCTCTGGAAACACCATATATTTT,CASTMVSGNTIYF
TRBD1,TRBJ2-3,NA,TRBV10-3,TGTGCCATCAGAGTACAGGGGTATGAAAAGGCAGATACGCAGTATTTT,CAIRVQGYEKADTQYF
NA,TRBJ1-2,NA,TRBV11-2,TGTGCCAGCAGCTTAGATTTTTCCGGTTCGGTCTACACCTTC,CASSLDFSGSVYTF
NA,TRBJ1-1,NA,TRBV13,TGTGCCAGCAGCTTTACGACAGTGAACACTGAAGCTTTCTTT,CASSFTTVNTEAFF
NA,TRBJ1-5,once,TRBV7-6,TGTGCCAGCAGCGAGGGGTCAGGGGCAAGCAATCAGCCCCAGCATTTT,CASSEGSGASNQPQHF
TRBD2,TRBJ2-7,NA,TRBV6-5,TGTGCCAGCAGTCCGCGACTAGCGAGAACCTACGAGCAGTACTTC,CASSPRLARTYEQYF
NA,TRBJ2-7,NA,TRBV4-1,TGCGCCAGCCGCCCGGGGTGGGGGACCTACGAGCAGTACTTC,CASRPGWGTYEQYF
TRBD1,TRBJ1-1,once,TRBV2,TGTGCCAGCACCCGACAGGGAAACACTGAAGCTTTCTTT,CASTRQGNTEAFF
TRBD1,TRBJ2-1,NA,TRBV2,TGTGCCAGCAGCCTCACCCGACAGGGGAGCTACAATGAGCAGTTCTTC,CASSLTRQGSYNEQFF
NA,TRBJ1-4,NA,TRBV24-1,TGTGCCACCAGTGAGGGGACGGGGGGAGATGATAATGAAAAACTGTTTTTT,CATSEGTGGDDNEKLFF
NA,TRBJ1-2,NA,TRBV7-6,TGTGCCAGCAGCTTATTCAGGGAGGGGCCGTATGGCTACACCTTC,CASSLFREGPYGYTF
NA,TRBJ1-6,NA,TRBV6-5,TGTGCCAGCAGTTCCCGACAGGCTTATAATTCACCCCTCCACTTT,CASSSRQAYNSPLHF
NA,TRBJ1-1,NA,TRBV7-9,TGTGCCAGCAGCCTCCTTCCCAAGAGACAGTTGAACACTGAAGCTTTCTTT,CASSLLPKRQLNTEAFF
NA,TRBJ1-4,once,TRBV2,TGTGCCAGCACGAGTAATGAAAAACTGTTTTTT,CASTSNEKLFF
NA,TRBJ1-5,NA,TRBV2,TGTGCCAGCAGTGATGGGTTACTCCGGGCCCCCGTGGGCAATCAGCCCCAGCATTTT,CASSDGLLRAPVGNQPQHF
TRBD2,TRBJ2-3,NA,TRBV13,TGTGCCAGCAGCCTTACAGGGGTCCTCGAAACTAGCGGGGGGCTTGACACAGATACGCAGTATTTT,CASSLTGVLETSGGLDTDTQYF
NA,TRBJ1-2,NA,TRBV21-1,TGTGCCAGCAGCAAAGGGGCGGGGGCGAATGGCTACACCTTC,CASSKGAGANGYTF
NA,TRBJ2-2,NA,TRBV5-6,TGTGCCAGCAGCATTGTTGGTTCTGCCGGGGAGCTGTTTTTT,CASSIVGSAGELFF
NA,TRBJ2-2,NA,TRBV4-1,TGCGCCAGCAGCCAAGAATGGGCCGGGACTCTGTCTGCAGAGAACACCGGGGAGCTGTTTTTT,CASSQEWAGTLSAENTGELFF
TRBD2,TRBJ2-5,NA,TRBV6-1,TGTGCCAGCAGTCCGACTAGCGAGACCCAGTACTTC,CASSPTSETQYF
NA,TRBJ1-4,NA,TRBV6-1,TGTGCCAGCAGTGAATCCCTGTCCGGGGCTAATGAAAAACTGTTTTTT,CASSESLSGANEKLFF
NA,TRBJ1-1,NA,TRBV6-5,TGTGCCAGCGGGGGACTGGGCACTGAAGCTTTCTTT,CASGGLGTEAFF
TRBD2,TRBJ2-1,NA,TRBV5-4,TGTGCCAGCAGCTTGAGCGGGGGGCCATACACAAATGAGCAGTTCTTC,CASSLSGGPYTNEQFF
NA,TRBJ1-3,once,TRBV5-6,TGTGCCAGCAGCCATGGAACAGGTGCCTCTGGAAACACCATATATTTT,CASSHGTGASGNTIYF
TRBD2,TRBJ2-1,once,TRBV11-2,TGTGCCAGCAGCTCCGTAGCGGGGGGGTCCTACAATGAGCAGTTCTTC,CASSSVAGGSYNEQFF
NA,TRBJ1-5,few,TRBV4-1,TGCGCCAGCAGCCAGGGGGGGATCAATCAGCCCCAGCATTTT,CASSQGGINQPQHF
TRBD2,TRBJ2-5,NA,TRBV4-1,TGCGCCAGCAGCCAATTAAGCGGGGGCTCGGAAGAGACCCAGTACTTC,CASSQLSGGSEETQYF
NA,TRBJ2-7,NA,TRBV30,TGTGCCTGGAGTGTACGGAGGCAGAGCGAGCAGTACTTC,CAWSVRRQSEQYF
NA,TRBJ2-2,NA,TRBV19,TGTGCCAGTAGTATAAGGGTGAGCACCGGGGAGCTGTTTTTT,CASSIRVSTGELFF
NA,TRBJ2-4,NA,TRBV3-1/TRBV3-2,TGTGCCAGCAGTCGGGACTCCCGGGGTGATCAGTACTTC,CASSRDSRGDQYF
NA,TRBJ1-2,NA,TRBV10-3,TGTGCCACCTCGGGGGGTGGCCCGGCGGATGGCTACACCTTC,CATSGGGPADGYTF
NA,TRBJ1-5,NA,TRBV6-5,TGTGCCAGCTCCCTTGACAGGTTCAATCAGCCCCAGCATTTT,CASSLDRFNQPQHF
TRBD1,TRBJ2-1,NA,TRBV11-2,TGTGCCAGCAGTCTGGACAGGGACAATGAGCAGTTCTTC,CASSLDRDNEQFF
NA,TRBJ2-3,NA,TRBV5-8,TGTGCCAGCGGTACCGGGACACCTTCTAGCACAGATACGCAGTATTTT,CASGTGTPSSTDTQYF
NA,TRBJ1-1,NA,TRBV19,TGTGCCAGTAGTATATCGAACACTGAAGCTTTCTTT,CASSISNTEAFF
TRBD1,TRBJ1-5,NA,TRBV7-2,TGTGCCAGCAGCACCGGGACAGGAAATCAGCCCCAGCATTTT,CASSTGTGNQPQHF